The clone carrying this T cell receptor (beta chain) was detected a few times. The sample is drawn from a study of T cells in Graves' hyperthyroidism and ophthalmopathy. It was RNA transcripts that yielded the amplified TCR beta CDR3 regions. First-round RT-PCR of the TCR CDR3 relied on the HTBI primer set. TCRdb ran MiXCR on the multiplex PCR reads and lists one entry per CDR3 protein. This table has roughly 400,000 distinct CDR3 sequences, 15% to 17% appearing once. This CDR3 comprises 14 residues. V shed 5 bases, J shed 4 bases, and the junction held 6 bases outside the gene matches. Germline V gives CDR1 LNHDA, CDR2 SQIVND (reference sequence).

The clonotype was recovered from a young woman with Graves' hyperthyroidism that later progressed to Graves' ophthalmopathy. This chain links TRBV19 with TRBJ1-1; 8 bases fit TRBD1. Sequenced: blood. The CDR3 DNA sequence: TGTGCCAGTAGTCCGAGGACAGGGAGCACTGAAGCTTTCTTT. It translates to CASSPRTGSTEAFF.